This T cell receptor beta chain is drawn from a study of long-term antiretroviral therapy in people with HIV. Sequencing used immunoSEQ v3.0 at survey level. The study targeted about 35,000-50,000 T-cell genomes per sample in sequencing. TCRdb keeps only in-frame clones here, not all; method: immunoSEQ multiplex PCR. In the table there are 18,000 or so clones, over 75% of which are singletons. Germline V lookup: CDR1 MNHNS, CDR2 SASEGT. V trimming: 1 base; J trimming: 6 bases; junction bases outside the gene matches: 5. The CDR3 is 16 amino acids. V usage is TRBV6-1 and J usage is TRBJ2-1, with 11 positions matching TRBD2. Source: unsorted PBMCs, taken at the start of antiretroviral therapy, before treatment. The TCR comes from a woman aged 40 to 50 with HIV. In DNA form, the CDR3 reads TGTGCCAGCAGTGAAGTGTGGACTAGCGGGCTCAATGAGCAGTTCTTC. It yields the protein CASSEVWTSGLNEQFF.